Presented here are 11 T cell receptor beta chains from one specimen sequenced in a study of blood T cells in healthy people across ages (dated by TCRdb to 2013 to 2016). Library generation was performed with 5' RACE. The data were produced on an Illumina HiSeq 2500. A second PCR of roughly 7 to 11 cycles was performed with a sample-barcoded 5' primer and a J-beta primer mix. In-frame beta chains were kept once TCRdb had trimmed the public reads at Q25 with fastp and called clones with MiXCR. Identical CDR3 protein sequences are pooled into one entry, listed with their most common genes and DNA. The sample has roughly 800,000 distinct CDR3 sequences on record, roughly 34% of them singletons. Approximately 13% of the sample goes to the ten largest clones. The sequenced material came from blood. These receptors all stem from a man between 18 and 35 years old in good health.

The J gene is TRBJ1-5, the V gene TRBV20-1; D gene unclear. Germline loops: CDR1 DFQATT, CDR2 SNEGSKA (reference sequence). Trimming took 6 bases from V and 0 from J, leaving 21 bases between them. The CDR3 spans 17 residues. CDR3 amino acids: CSASRLGSTYSNQPQHF. Written as DNA, the CDR3 is TGCAGTGCCTCACGATTAGGAAGCACTTATAGCAATCAGCCCCAGCATTTT.

Remarks on this clonotype: The junction departs from the called germline gene at one end, perhaps through a read error. V usage is TRBV3-1 and J usage is TRBJ2-6; D possibly uses TRBD1 or TRBD2 (5 bases each). This CDR3 spans 16 amino acids. CDR1 and CDR2 from the germline V gene are LGHDT and YNNKEL (reference sequence). DNA for the CDR3: TGTGCCAGCAGCCCGGGACGGAGCTCTGGGGCCAACGCCCTGACTTTC. It translates to CASSPGRSSGANALTF.

This clonotype was counted many times. The chain links TRBV2 to TRBJ2-5; the D is unclear. The germline gives CDR1 SNHLY, CDR2 FYNNEI. V lost 2 bases to trimming and J lost 4 bases, with 8 bases between them. The CDR3 is made up of 13 amino acids. CDR3 region: CASSELTPETQYF. The CDR3 bases are TGTGCCAGCAGTGAACTGACCCCAGAGACCCAGTACTTC.

The CDR3 sequence: CASGPGGNSNQPQHF. The DNA of the CDR3 is TGTGCCAGCGGCCCGGGGGGCAATAGCAATCAGCCCCAGCATTTT. V and J are TRBV6-6 and TRBJ1-5; weak D call: TRBD1 (6 bases). Germline CDR1 is MNHNY and CDR2 is SVGAGI (reference sequence). This CDR3 is 15 amino acids long. The V end was cut by 8 bases, the J end by 0 bases, with 14 bases between.

A few counts support this clonotype. The chain links TRBV4-2 to TRBJ1-1; D remains ambiguous. Germline V gives CDR1 LGHNA, CDR2 YNFKEQ. The ends were cut back, 0 bases at V and 1 base at J, with 9 bases in the middle. The CDR3 consists of 15 residues. In DNA form, the CDR3 reads TGTGCCAGCAGCCAAGATCCAGGTACGAACACTGAAGCTTTCTTT. The encoded protein is CASSQDPGTNTEAFF.

This chain links TRBV20-1 with TRBJ1-2; no firm D call. V lost 0 bases and J lost 0, with 8 bases in between. CDR3 length equals 14 residues. CDR1 and CDR2 from the germline V gene are DFQATT and SNEGSKA (reference sequence). This CDR3 is CSARDHGANYGYTF. In DNA form, the CDR3 reads TGCAGTGCTAGAGATCACGGAGCTAACTATGGCTACACCTTC.

The V gene is TRBV20-1, the J gene TRBJ1-5; D is unresolved. Germline loops: CDR1 DFQATT, CDR2 SNEGSKA (reference sequence). CDR3 length: 12 residues. The V end was cut by 4 bases, the J end by 1 base, with 5 bases between. The CDR3 DNA reads TGCAGTGCTACGGGCAGCAATCAGCCCCAGCATTTT. It specifies CSATGSNQPQHF.

This sequence joins TRBV7-2 and TRBJ1-2, with a possible D match to TRBD1 (5 bases). The CDR3 runs 15 residues. Germline V gene sequence: CDR1 SGHTA, CDR2 FQGNSA. With 3 bases removed from V and 4 bases from J, the gap between germline ends came to 15 bases. CDR3 coding DNA: TGTGCCAGCAGCTTGGCGAACCGGGACTTCTATGGCTACACCTTC. It codes for CASSLANRDFYGYTF.

This clonotype was detected only a few times. V and J are TRBV7-2 and TRBJ1-1; 10 bases agree with TRBD1. After removal of 5 bases from V and 8 bases from J, the junction contained 8 bases not matched to a gene. There are 14 residues in the CDR3. CDR1 is SGHTA and CDR2 is FQGNSA in the germline V gene. The CDR3 protein is CASSQGQGKSEAFF. The CDR3 DNA sequence: TGTGCCAGCAGCCAGGGACAGGGGAAGTCGGAAGCTTTCTTT.

This clonotype was observed a few times. The chain has TRBV6-5 and TRBJ2-5; 10 bases align to TRBD2. From germline, CDR1 is MNHEY and CDR2 SVGAGI. This CDR3 region has 17 residues. V lost 0 bases to trimming and J lost 1 base; unmatched junction nucleotides: 5. DNA of the CDR3: TGTGCCAGCAGTTACTCAGCTCTAGCGGGGGTCCAAGAGACCCAGTACTTC. Protein sequence: CASSYSALAGVQETQYF.

This clonotype showed up just a few times. The genes are TRBV10-3 and TRBJ2-3; 7 bases match TRBD1. The CDR3 length is 15 residues. Germline CDR1 ENHRY, CDR2 SYGVKD. J was trimmed by 5 bases and V by 9 bases; bases with no gene match: 14. The CDR3: CAIRQGHAKEDTQYF. The CDR3 DNA sequence: TGTGCCATTAGACAGGGCCACGCAAAAGAAGATACGCAGTATTTT.